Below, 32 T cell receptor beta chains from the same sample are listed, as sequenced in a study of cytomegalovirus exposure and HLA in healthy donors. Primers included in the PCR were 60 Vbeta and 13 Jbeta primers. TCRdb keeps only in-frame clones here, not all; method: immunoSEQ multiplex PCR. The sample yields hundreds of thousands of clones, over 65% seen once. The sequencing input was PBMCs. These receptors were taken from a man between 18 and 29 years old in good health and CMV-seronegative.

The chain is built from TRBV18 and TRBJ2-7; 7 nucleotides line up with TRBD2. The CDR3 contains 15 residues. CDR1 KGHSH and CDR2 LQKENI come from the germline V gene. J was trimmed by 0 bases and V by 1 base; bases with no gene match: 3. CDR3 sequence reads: CASSPRGGSSYEQYF. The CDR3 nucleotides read TGTGCCAGCTCACCACGGGGGGGAAGCTCCTACGAGCAGTACTTC.

The CDR3 nucleotides read TGTGCCAGCTCCCAGGGCTCCTACAATGAGCAGTTCTTC. Protein: CASSQGSYNEQFF. This rearrangement joins TRBV27 to TRBJ2-1; a possible D gene is TRBD1 (5 bases). The germline gives CDR1 MNHEY, CDR2 SMNVEV (reference sequence). V was cut by 8 bases and J by 0 bases, with 8 bases left in between. The length of the CDR3 is 13 residues.

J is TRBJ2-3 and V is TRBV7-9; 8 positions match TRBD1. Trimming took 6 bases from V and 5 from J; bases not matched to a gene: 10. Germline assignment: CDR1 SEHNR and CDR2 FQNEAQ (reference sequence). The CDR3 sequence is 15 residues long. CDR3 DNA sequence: TGTGCCAGCAGTTCCTACCAGGGGGCAAAAGATACGCAGTATTTT. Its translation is CASSSYQGAKDTQYF.

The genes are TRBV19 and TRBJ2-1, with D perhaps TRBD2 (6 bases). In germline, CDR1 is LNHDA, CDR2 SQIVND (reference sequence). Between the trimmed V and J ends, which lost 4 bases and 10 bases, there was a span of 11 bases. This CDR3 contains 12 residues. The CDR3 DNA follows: TGTGCCAGTAGTACCGGGACTCGGGAGCAGTTCTTC. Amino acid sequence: CASSTGTREQFF. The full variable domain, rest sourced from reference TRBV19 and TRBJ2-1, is DGGITQSPKYLFRKEGQNVTLSCEQNLNHDAMYWYRQDPGQGLRLIYYSQIVNDFQKGDIAEGYSVSREKKESFPLTVTSAQKNPTAFYLCASSTGTREQFFGPGTRLTVL.

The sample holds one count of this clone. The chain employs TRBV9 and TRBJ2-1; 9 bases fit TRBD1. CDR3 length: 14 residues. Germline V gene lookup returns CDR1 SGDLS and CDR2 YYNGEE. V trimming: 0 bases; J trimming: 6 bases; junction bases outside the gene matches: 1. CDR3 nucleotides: TGTGCCAGCAGCGTAGGGGACAGGGTCAATGAGCAGTTCTTC. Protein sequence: CASSVGDRVNEQFF. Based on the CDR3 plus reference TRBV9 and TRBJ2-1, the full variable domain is DSGVTQTPKHLITATGQRVTLRCSPRSGDLSVYWYQQSLDQGLQFLIQYYNGEERAKGNILERFSAQQFPDLHSELNLSSLELGDSALYFCASSVGDRVNEQFFGPGTRLTVL.

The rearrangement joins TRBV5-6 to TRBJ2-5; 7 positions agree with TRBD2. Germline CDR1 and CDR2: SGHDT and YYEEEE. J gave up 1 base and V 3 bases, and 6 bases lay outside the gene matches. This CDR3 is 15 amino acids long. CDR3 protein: CASSSLAGGQETQYF. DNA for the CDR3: TGTGCCAGCAGCTCATTAGCGGGCGGCCAAGAGACCCAGTACTTC.

The CDR3 sequence is CASRLAGAYEQYF. Written as DNA, the CDR3 is TGTGCCAGCAGACTAGCGGGGGCCTACGAGCAGTACTTC. The genes are TRBV6-6 and TRBJ2-7; 11 positions match TRBD2. This CDR3 is 13 amino acids long. Germline-derived CDR1 and CDR2 are MNHNY and SVGAGI (reference sequence). The J segment lost 2 bases and the V segment lost 6 bases, leaving 0 bases of the junction unmatched.

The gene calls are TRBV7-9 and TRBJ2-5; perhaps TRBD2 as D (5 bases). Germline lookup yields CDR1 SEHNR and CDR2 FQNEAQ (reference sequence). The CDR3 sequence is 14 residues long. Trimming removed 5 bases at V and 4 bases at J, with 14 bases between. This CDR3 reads CASSSSGVGETQYF. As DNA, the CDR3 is TGTGCCAGCAGCAGCTCCGGGGTTGGAGAGACCCAGTACTTC.

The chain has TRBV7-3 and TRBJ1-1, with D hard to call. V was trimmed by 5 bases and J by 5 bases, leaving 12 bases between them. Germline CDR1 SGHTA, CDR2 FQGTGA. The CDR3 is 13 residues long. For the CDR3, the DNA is TGTGCCAGCAGCCCCGACGGCGGGACTGAAGCTTTCTTT. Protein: CASSPDGGTEAFF.

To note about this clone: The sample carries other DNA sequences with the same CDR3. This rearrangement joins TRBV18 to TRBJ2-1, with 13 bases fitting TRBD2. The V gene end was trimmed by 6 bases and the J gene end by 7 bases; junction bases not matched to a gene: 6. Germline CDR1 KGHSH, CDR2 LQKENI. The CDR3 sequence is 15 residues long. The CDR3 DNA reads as TGTGCCAGCTCGCCGGGGACTAGCGGGAATAATGAGCAGTTCTTC. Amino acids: CASSPGTSGNNEQFF. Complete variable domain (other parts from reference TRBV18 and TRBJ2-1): NAGVMQNPRHLVRRRGQEARLRCSPMKGHSHVYWYRQLPEEGLKFMVYLQKENIIDESGMPKERFSAEFPKEGPSILRIQQVVRGDSAAYFCASSPGTSGNNEQFFGPGTRLTVL.

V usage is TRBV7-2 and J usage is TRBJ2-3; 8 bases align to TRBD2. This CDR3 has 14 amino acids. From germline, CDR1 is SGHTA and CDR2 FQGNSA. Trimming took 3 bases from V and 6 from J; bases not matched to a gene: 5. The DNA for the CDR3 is TGTGCCAGCAGCTTCAAAGCGGGAGCTGATACGCAGTATTTT. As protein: CASSFKAGADTQYF.

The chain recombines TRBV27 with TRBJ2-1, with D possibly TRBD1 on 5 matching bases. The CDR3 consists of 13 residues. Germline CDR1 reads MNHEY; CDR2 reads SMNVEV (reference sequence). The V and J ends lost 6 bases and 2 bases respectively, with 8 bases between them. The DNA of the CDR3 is TGTGCCAGCAGCCCGACAGCCTACAATGAGCAGTTCTTC. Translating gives CASSPTAYNEQFF.

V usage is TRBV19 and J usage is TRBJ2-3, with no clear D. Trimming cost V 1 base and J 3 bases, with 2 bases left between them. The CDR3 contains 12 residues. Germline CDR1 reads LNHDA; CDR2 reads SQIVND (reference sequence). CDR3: CASSIATDTQYF. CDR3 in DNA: TGTGCCAGTAGTATAGCGACAGATACGCAGTATTTT.

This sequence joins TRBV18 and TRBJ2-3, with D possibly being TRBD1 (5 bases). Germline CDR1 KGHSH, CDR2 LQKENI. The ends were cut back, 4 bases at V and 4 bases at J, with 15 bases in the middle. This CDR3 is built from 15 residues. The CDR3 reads CASSRDVQGADTQYF. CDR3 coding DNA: TGTGCCAGCTCACGAGACGTGCAGGGCGCAGATACGCAGTATTTT.

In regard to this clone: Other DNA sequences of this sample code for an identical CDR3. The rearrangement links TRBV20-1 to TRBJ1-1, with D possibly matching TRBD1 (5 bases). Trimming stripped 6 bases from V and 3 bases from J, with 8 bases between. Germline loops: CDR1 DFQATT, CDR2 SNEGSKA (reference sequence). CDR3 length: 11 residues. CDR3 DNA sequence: TGCAGTGCAAAAGGGGACACTGAAGCTTTCTTT. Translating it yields CSAKGDTEAFF.

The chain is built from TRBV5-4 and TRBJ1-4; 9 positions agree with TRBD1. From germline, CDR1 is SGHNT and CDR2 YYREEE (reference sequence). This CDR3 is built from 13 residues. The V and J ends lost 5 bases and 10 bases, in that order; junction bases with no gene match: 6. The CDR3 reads CASSWDRAGKLFF. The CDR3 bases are TGTGCCAGCAGTTGGGACAGGGCTGGAAAACTGTTTTTT.

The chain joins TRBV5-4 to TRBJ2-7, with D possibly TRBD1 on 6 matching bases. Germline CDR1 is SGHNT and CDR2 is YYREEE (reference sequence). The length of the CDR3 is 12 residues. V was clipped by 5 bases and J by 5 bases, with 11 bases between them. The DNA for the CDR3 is TGTGCCAGCAGTTTAAACAGGGACGAGCAGTACTTC. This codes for CASSLNRDEQYF.

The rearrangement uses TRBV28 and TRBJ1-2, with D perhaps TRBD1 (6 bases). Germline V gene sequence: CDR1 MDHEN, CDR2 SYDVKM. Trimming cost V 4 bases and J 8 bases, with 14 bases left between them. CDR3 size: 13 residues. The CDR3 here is CASSSTGFVGYTF. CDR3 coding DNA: TGTGCCAGCAGTTCAACAGGGTTTGTGGGCTACACCTTC.

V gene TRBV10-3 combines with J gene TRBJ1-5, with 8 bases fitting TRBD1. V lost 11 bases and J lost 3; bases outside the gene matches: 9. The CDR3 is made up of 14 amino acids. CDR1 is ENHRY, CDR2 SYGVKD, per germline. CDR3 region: CACSDREFNQPQHF. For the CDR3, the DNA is TGTGCCTGTTCGGACAGGGAGTTCAATCAGCCCCAGCATTTT.

CDR3 amino acids: CASSFTGWAYNEQFF. The CDR3 nucleotides read TGTGCCAGCAGTTTTACAGGTTGGGCCTACAATGAGCAGTTCTTC. The chain carries TRBV28 and TRBJ2-1, with a weak D call TRBD1 (5 bases). V was shortened by 3 bases and J by 2 bases, with 11 bases between the two germline ends. This CDR3 has 15 amino acids. The germline V gene encodes CDR1 MDHEN and CDR2 SYDVKM.

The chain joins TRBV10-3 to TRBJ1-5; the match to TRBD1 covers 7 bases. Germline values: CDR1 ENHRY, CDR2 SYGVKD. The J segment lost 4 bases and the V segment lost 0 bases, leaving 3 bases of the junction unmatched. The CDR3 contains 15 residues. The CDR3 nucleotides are TGTGCCATCAGTGAGTCGACCAGGGGGAATCAGCCCCAGCATTTT. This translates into CAISESTRGNQPQHF.

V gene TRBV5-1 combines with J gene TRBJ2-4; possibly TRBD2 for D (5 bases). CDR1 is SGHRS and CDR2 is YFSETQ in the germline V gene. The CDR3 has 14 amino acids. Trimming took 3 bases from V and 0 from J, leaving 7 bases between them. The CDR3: CASSWELAKNIQYF. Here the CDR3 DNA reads TGCGCCAGCAGCTGGGAGTTAGCCAAAAACATTCAGTACTTC.

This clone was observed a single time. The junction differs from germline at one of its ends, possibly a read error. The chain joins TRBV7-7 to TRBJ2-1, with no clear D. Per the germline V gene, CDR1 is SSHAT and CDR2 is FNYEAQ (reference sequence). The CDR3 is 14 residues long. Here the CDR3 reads CASSLAIVSNEQFF. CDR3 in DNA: TGTGCTAGCAGCTTAGCTATAGTGAGCAATGAGCAGTTCTTC.

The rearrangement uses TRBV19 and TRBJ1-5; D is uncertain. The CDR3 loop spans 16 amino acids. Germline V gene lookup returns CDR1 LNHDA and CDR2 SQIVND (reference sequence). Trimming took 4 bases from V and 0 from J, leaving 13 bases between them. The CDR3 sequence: CASSKIARYSNQPQHF. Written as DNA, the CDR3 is TGTGCCAGTAGTAAGATAGCCAGATATAGCAATCAGCCCCAGCATTTT. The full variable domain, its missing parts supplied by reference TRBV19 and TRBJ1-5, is DGGITQSPKYLFRKEGQNVTLSCEQNLNHDAMYWYRQDPGQGLRLIYYSQIVNDFQKGDIAEGYSVSREKKESFPLTVTSAQKNPTAFYLCASSKIARYSNQPQHFGDGTRLSIL.

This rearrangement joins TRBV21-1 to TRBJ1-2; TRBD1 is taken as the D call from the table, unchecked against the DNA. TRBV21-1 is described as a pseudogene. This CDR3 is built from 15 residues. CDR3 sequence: CASSKAYDRDYGYTF. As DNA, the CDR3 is TGTGCCAGCAGCAAAGCTTACGACAGGGACTATGGCTACACCTTC.

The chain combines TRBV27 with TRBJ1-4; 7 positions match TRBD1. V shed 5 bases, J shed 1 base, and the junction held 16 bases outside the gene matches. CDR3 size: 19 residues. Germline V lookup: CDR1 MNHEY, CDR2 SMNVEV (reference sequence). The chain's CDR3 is CASSRLGVAGGGTNEKLFF. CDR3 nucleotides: TGTGCCAGCAGTAGACTGGGCGTGGCAGGGGGTGGAACTAATGAAAAACTGTTTTTT.

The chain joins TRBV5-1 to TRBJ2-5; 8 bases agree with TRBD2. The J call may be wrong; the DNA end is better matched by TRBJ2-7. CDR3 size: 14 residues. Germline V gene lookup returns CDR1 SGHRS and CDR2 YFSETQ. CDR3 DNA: TGCGCCAGCAGCCCTCGGACTAGCACCTACGAGCAGTACTTC. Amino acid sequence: CASSPRTSTYEQYF.

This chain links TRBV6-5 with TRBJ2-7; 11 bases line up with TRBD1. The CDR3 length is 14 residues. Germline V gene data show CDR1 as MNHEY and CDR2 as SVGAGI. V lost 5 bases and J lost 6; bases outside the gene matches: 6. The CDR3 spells CASSTRTGGLEQYF. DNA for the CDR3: TGTGCCAGCAGTACAAGGACAGGGGGCCTCGAGCAGTACTTC.

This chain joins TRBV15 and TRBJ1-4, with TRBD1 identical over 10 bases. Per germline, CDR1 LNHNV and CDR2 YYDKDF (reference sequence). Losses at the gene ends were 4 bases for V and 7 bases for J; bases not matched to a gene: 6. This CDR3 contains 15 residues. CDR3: CATSKARTGGEKLFF. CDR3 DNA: TGTGCCACCAGCAAGGCGCGGACAGGGGGTGAAAAACTGTTTTTT.

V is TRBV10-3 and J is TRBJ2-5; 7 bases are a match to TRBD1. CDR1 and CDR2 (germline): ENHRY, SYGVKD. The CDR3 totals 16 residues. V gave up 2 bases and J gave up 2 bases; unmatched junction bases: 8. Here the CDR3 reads CAISEERQGAQETQYF. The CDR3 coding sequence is TGTGCCATCAGTGAGGAAAGACAGGGTGCGCAAGAGACCCAGTACTTC.

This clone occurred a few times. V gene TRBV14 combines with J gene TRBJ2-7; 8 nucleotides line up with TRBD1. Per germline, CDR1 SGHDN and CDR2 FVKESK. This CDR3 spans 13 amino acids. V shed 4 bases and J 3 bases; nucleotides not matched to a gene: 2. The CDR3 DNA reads TGTGCCAGCAGCCCGGACAGGGACTACGAGCAGTACTTC. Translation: CASSPDRDYEQYF.

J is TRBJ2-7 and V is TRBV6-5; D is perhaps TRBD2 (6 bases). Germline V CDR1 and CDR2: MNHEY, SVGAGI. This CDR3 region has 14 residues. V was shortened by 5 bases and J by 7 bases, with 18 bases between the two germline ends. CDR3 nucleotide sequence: TGTGCCAGCAGTGAGACTAGTCCCCAGAGGGAGCAGTACTTC. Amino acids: CASSETSPQREQYF.